The next 14 T cell receptor beta chains were all read from a single sample in a study of T cells in Graves' hyperthyroidism and ophthalmopathy (dated by TCRdb to between 2018 and 2020). Library preparation was by multiplex PCR. TCRdb names Illumina HiSeq 2000 as the instrument used. The TCR beta CDR3 regions were amplified from the RNA transcripts. For the first round of RT-PCR on the TCR CDR3, the HTBI primer set was used together with the Qiagen OneStep RT-PCR kit. The public reads were run again by TCRdb, first through fastp at Q25 and then through MiXCR, and only productive beta chains were kept. CDR3 protein sequences are deduplicated, and each keeps its most common genes and DNA. The sample data list 690,000 or so distinct CDR3 sequences, and approximately 19% of these were observed just once. In total, the top ten clones hold 15% to 20% of the sample. The sample consisted of blood. Receptors originate from a woman between 50 and 59 years old with Graves' hyperthyroidism that later progressed to Graves' ophthalmopathy.

The chain carries TRBV4-1 and TRBJ2-7; D may be TRBD1 or TRBD2 (5 bases each). The length of the CDR3 is 15 residues. Trimming stripped 2 bases from V and 2 bases from J, with 13 bases between. Germline lookup yields CDR1 MGHRA and CDR2 YSYEKL. The CDR3 DNA sequence: TGCGCCAGCAGCCAAAAAGGGACGCTAACCTACGAGCAGTACTTC. Encoded protein: CASSQKGTLTYEQYF.

The chain uses TRBV19 and TRBJ2-5; D may correspond to TRBD1 or TRBD2 (5 bases each). The CDR3 spans 14 residues. Trimming pared 4 bases from V and 4 bases from J, leaving 13 bases between. Per the germline V gene, CDR1 is LNHDA and CDR2 is SQIVND (reference sequence). In DNA form, the CDR3 reads TGTGCCAGTAGTACCCAGTCCGGGACAGAGACCCAGTACTTC. Protein product: CASSTQSGTETQYF.

The rearrangement uses TRBV3-1 and TRBJ2-1; 7 bases match TRBD2. The germline CDR1 and CDR2 sequences are LGHDT and YNNKEL (reference sequence). The trim removed 4 bases at V and 4 bases at J, leaving 7 bases unmatched. This CDR3 has 15 amino acids. The CDR3 region is CASSPGLSTYNEQFF. The CDR3, as DNA: TGTGCCAGCAGCCCGGGACTATCCACTTACAATGAGCAGTTCTTC.

This clonotype was recorded a few times. J is TRBJ2-2 and V is TRBV9; 10 bases are a match to TRBD2. Trimming removed 0 bases from V and 7 bases from J; junction bases left unmatched: 6. CDR3 length: 16 residues. The V gene's germline CDR1 is SGDLS and CDR2 YYNGEE. CDR3 bases: TGTGCCAGCAGCGTAGAAGCGGGGGGGCCTGACGGGGAGCTGTTTTTT. It codes for CASSVEAGGPDGELFF.

The chain combines TRBV29-1 with TRBJ2-1; D uncertain. V lost 3 bases to trimming and J lost 4 bases, with 13 bases between them. CDR3 length: 14 amino acids. Looked up from germline, CDR1 is SQVTM and CDR2 is ANQGSEA. The DNA of the CDR3 is TGCAGCGTTGATAGGGTGAGAAGTTACAATGAGCAGTTCTTC. Amino acid sequence: CSVDRVRSYNEQFF.

This clonotype has a count of ten or more. The genes are TRBV7-9 and TRBJ2-5; the D gene is possibly TRBD1 (6 bases). The germline V gene encodes CDR1 SEHNR and CDR2 FQNEAQ (reference sequence). The V end was cut by 2 bases, the J end by 1 base, with 8 bases between. This CDR3 is 14 amino acids long. DNA of the CDR3: TGTGCCAGCAGCTTATTACAGGGCCAAGAGACCCAGTACTTC. Its translation is CASSLLQGQETQYF.

Here the CDR3 reads CASSPTSTGVDTEAFF. The CDR3 nucleotides are TGCGCCAGCAGCCCTACGTCGACAGGGGTGGACACTGAAGCTTTCTTT. The V call is TRBV10-1, the J call TRBJ1-1, with 8 positions matching TRBD1. Germline V gives CDR1 WNHNN, CDR2 SYGVQD (reference sequence). V lost 6 bases to trimming and J lost 3 bases; unmatched junction nucleotides: 12. The CDR3 has 16 residues.

This clonotype was seen repeatedly, ten times or more. V and J are TRBV3-1 and TRBJ1-1; D gene uncertain. Germline lookup yields CDR1 LGHDT and CDR2 YNNKEL (reference sequence). Trimming left V 4 bases short and J 4 bases short, with 10 bases between. The CDR3 totals 13 residues. CDR3 protein: CASSRPPATEAFF. CDR3 bases: TGTGCCAGCAGCCGACCGCCAGCCACTGAAGCTTTCTTT.

V is TRBV29-1 and J is TRBJ2-7, with unresolved D. CDR3 length: 13 amino acids. With 4 bases removed from V and 0 bases from J, the gap between germline ends came to 10 bases. Germline V lookup: CDR1 SQVTM, CDR2 ANQGSEA. CDR3: CSVVRDTSYEQYF. CDR3 in DNA: TGCAGCGTTGTAAGAGACACCTCCTACGAGCAGTACTTC.

The CDR3 region is CASSPRDGTGVGYDYGYTF. CDR3 sequence (DNA): TGTGCCAGCAGCCCCCGGGACGGGACAGGGGTAGGCTACGACTATGGCTACACCTTC. This sequence joins TRBV14 and TRBJ1-2, with TRBD1 matching 10 bases. The CDR3 loop spans 19 amino acids. The germline CDR1 and CDR2 sequences are SGHDN and FVKESK. Trimming removed 4 bases from V and 3 bases from J; junction bases left unmatched: 17. The entire variable domain, with the rest obtained from reference TRBV14 and TRBJ1-2, is as follows: EAGVTQFPSHSVIEKGQTVTLRCDPISGHDNLYWYRRVMGKEIKFLLHFVKESKQDESGMPNNRFLAERTGGTYSTLKVQPAELEDSGVYFCASSPRDGTGVGYDYGYTFGSGTRLTVV.

V and J are TRBV7-2 and TRBJ1-3; a possible D gene is TRBD1 (6 bases). V was pared by 5 bases and J by 7 bases, with 12 bases between. The CDR3 loop spans 13 amino acids. Germline V gene data show CDR1 as SGHTA and CDR2 as FQGNSA. In DNA form, the CDR3 reads TGTGCCAGCAGCGGACAGCTCAGGAACACCATATATTTT. Residues: CASSGQLRNTIYF.

The J gene is TRBJ2-1, the V gene TRBV10-3, with 10 nucleotides matching TRBD2. CDR3 length: 17 residues. CDR1 ENHRY and CDR2 SYGVKD come from the germline V gene. With V trimmed by 8 bases and J by 8 bases, 18 bases remained unmatched. The CDR3 reads CAIRQGGAGGPVDEQFF. CDR3 nucleotide sequence: TGTGCCATCCGCCAAGGTGGAGCGGGGGGGCCGGTCGATGAGCAGTTCTTC.

This clonotype was seen repeatedly, ten times or more. J is TRBJ2-1 and V is TRBV12-3 or TRBV12-4; TRBD1 matches at 9 bases. This CDR3 comprises 15 residues. V gave up 5 bases and J gave up 2 bases; unmatched junction bases: 4. In DNA, the CDR3 is TGTGCCAGCAGTCCCGGGACAGGGACCTACAATGAGCAGTTCTTC. Translating it yields CASSPGTGTYNEQFF.

The rearrangement links TRBV29-1 to TRBJ1-3; 8 bases map to TRBD1. Germline values: CDR1 SQVTM, CDR2 ANQGSEA. The length of the CDR3 is 13 residues. Unmatched junction bases numbered 2, after V lost 5 bases and J lost 2 bases. The CDR3, as DNA: TGCAGCGTTTCCAGGGGGCCTGGAAACACCATATATTTT. This translates into CSVSRGPGNTIYF.